This T cell receptor (beta chain) was identified in a study of blood T cell repertoires in COVID-19. In the study overall: COVID-19 samples collected from the United States, Italy and Spain covered acute and convalescent phases. From T cells, B-cell-depleted T cells, or PBMCs came the material, which was cDNA or gDNA.

TCRdb keeps only in-frame clones here, not all; method: immunoSEQ multiplex PCR. The data show more than 200,000 clones, around 85% seen once. Sequencing was carried out using peripheral blood. The sequence was obtained from a middle-aged man with acute or convalescent COVID-19.

The CDR3: CASSIAGGLVETQYF. CDR3 bases: TGTGCCAGCAGCATAGCGGGAGGGCTTGTGGAGACCCAGTACTTC. V is TRBV5-5 and J is TRBJ2-5; 11 positions match TRBD2. The trim removed 4 bases at V and 5 bases at J, leaving 7 bases unmatched. The CDR3 length is 15 residues. Per the germline V gene, CDR1 is SGHKS and CDR2 is YYEKEE (reference sequence).